The 4 T cell receptor beta chains below all came from one sample that was sequenced in a study of molecular identifiers for immune sequencing clone quantification. In TCRdb, the PCR reads were re-called with MiXCR into one record per CDR3 protein. The sample holds about 100,000 distinct CDR3 sequences, about 32% seen once. The sequenced sample consisted of naive CD8+ T cells from blood, with Jurkat cell RNA spiked in. Specified subset: FACS-sorted CD8+CD4-CCR7+CD45RA+ naive T cells. Receptors originate from a human donor in good health. Some libraries in this study had Jurkat cell RNA spiked in.

In the case of this clonotype: One end of the junction varies from germline; a read error may be responsible. The chain joins TRBV5-3 to TRBJ1-2; D gene unclear. TRBV5-3 is an ORF for which the function is uncertain. The CDR3 covers 12 residues. The CDR3 DNA follows: TGTGCCAGCAGCTTGGTTGGCAGGGGCTACACCTTC. This codes for CASSLVGRGYTF.

This clonotype was seen at least ten times. The chain couples TRBV29-1 to TRBJ1-1; D not resolved. This CDR3 comprises 14 residues. V was clipped by 1 base and J by 4 bases, with 13 bases between them. CDR1 is SQVTM and CDR2 is ANQGSEA in the germline V gene. CDR3 nucleotide sequence: TGCAGCGTTGAAGGAGGCCCCGGGTCCACTGAAGCTTTCTTT. This translates into CSVEGGPGSTEAFF.

This clonotype appeared many times. The rearrangement joins TRBV12-3 or TRBV12-4 to TRBJ1-5, with D unclear. The CDR3 is 15 residues long. V lost 5 bases and J 0 bases, leaving 11 bases between the germline ends. CDR3 in amino acids: CASSPTRNSNQPQHF. The CDR3 nucleotides are TGTGCCAGCAGTCCGACAAGAAATAGCAATCAGCCCCAGCATTTT.

The V gene is TRBV27, the J gene TRBJ2-1; the D call may be TRBD1 or TRBD2 (5 bases each). From germline, CDR1 is MNHEY and CDR2 SMNVEV (reference sequence). The CDR3 contains 14 residues. V shed 2 bases and J shed 2 bases, with 7 bases lying between them. The CDR3 coding sequence is TGTGCCAGCAGTTTAGGGGGAGCCTACAATGAGCAGTTCTTC. Its translation: CASSLGGAYNEQFF.